Following are 23 T cell receptor beta chains from one sample sequenced in a study of blood T cell repertoires in COVID-19. Here immunoSEQ multiplex PCR was the method, and the copy in TCRdb shows in-frame clones only, minus some. The sample yields around 140,000 clones, around 89% seen once. Sequencing input: peripheral blood. The receptors derive from a man in his 60s with active or convalescent COVID-19.

The V gene is TRBV28, the J gene TRBJ1-1; 8 bases line up with TRBD1. The CDR3 has 12 residues. Trimming cost V 5 bases and J 11 bases; bases outside gene matches: 7. Per the germline V gene, CDR1 is MDHEN and CDR2 is SYDVKM. CDR3 nucleotide sequence: TGTGCCAGCAGTACAGGGGGGGTGCGGGCTTTCTTT. It is translated as CASSTGGVRAFF.

In this sample, this clone turned up a few times. The rearrangement uses TRBV27 and TRBJ1-5, with 8 bases that match TRBD1. Trimming took 2 bases from V and 2 from J; bases not matched to a gene: 17. The CDR3 sequence is 20 residues long. The germline V gene encodes CDR1 MNHEY and CDR2 SMNVEV (reference sequence). CDR3 in amino acids: CASSLRWTGRSSVGNQPQHF. The CDR3 nucleotides read TGTGCCAGCAGTTTAAGGTGGACAGGGAGGTCGTCTGTTGGCAATCAGCCCCAGCATTTT.

The genes are TRBV7-3 and TRBJ2-2; unclear D gene. Germline CDR1 SGHTA, CDR2 FQGTGA. CDR3 length equals 14 residues. The V and J ends lost 3 bases and 0 bases respectively, with 5 bases between them. The CDR3 region is CASSFSPNTGELFF. The DNA for the CDR3 is TGTGCCAGCAGCTTTAGTCCGAACACCGGGGAGCTGTTTTTT.

The chain employs TRBV2 and TRBJ1-5; D is uncertain. The V gene lost 0 bases and the J gene lost 1 base, with 10 bases spanning the gap. Germline lookup yields CDR1 SNHLY and CDR2 FYNNEI. CDR3 size: 16 residues. The CDR3 region is CASSEAAGGSNQPQHF. The CDR3 DNA reads as TGTGCCAGCAGTGAAGCGGCAGGCGGGAGCAATCAGCCCCAGCATTTT.

The chain joins TRBV28 to TRBJ2-1, with 13 bases identical to TRBD2. CDR1 and CDR2 (germline): MDHEN, SYDVKM. The CDR3 is made up of 16 amino acids. Losses at the gene ends were 5 bases for V and 7 bases for J; bases not matched to a gene: 8. CDR3 loop: CASSVTSGRAANEQFF. For the CDR3, the DNA is TGTGCCAGCAGTGTCACTAGCGGGAGGGCCGCAAATGAGCAGTTCTTC.

The chain carries TRBV21-1 and TRBJ1-1; no DNA check was done on the table's D call, TRBD1. TRBV21-1 counts as a pseudogene. CDR3 length: 15 amino acids. The CDR3 reads CASSIRGQVNTEAFF. As DNA, the CDR3 is TGTGCCAGCAGCATCCGGGGACAGGTGAACACTGAAGCTTTCTTT.

This clone was seen a handful of times. This rearrangement joins TRBV7-8 to TRBJ1-2; D is possibly TRBD1 (5 bases). The germline V gene has CDR1 SGHVS and CDR2 FQNEAQ. The V and J ends lost 2 bases and 5 bases respectively, with 12 bases between them. This CDR3 is 14 amino acids long. The CDR3 protein is CASSLQGGLYGYTF. The DNA for the CDR3 is TGTGCCAGCAGCTTACAGGGTGGCCTTTATGGCTACACCTTC.

The chain joins TRBV18 to TRBJ2-7, with TRBD2 matching over 10 bases. The CDR3 spans 17 residues. J lost 1 base, V lost 1 base, and 7 bases had no gene match. Per germline, CDR1 KGHSH and CDR2 LQKENI. CDR3 amino acids: CASSPRGLSGGSYEQYF. As DNA, the CDR3 is TGTGCCAGCTCACCACGCGGCCTTAGCGGGGGGTCCTACGAGCAGTACTTC.

The chain has TRBV7-8 and TRBJ1-4, with a weak D call TRBD1 (5 bases). The CDR3 runs 17 residues. Germline values: CDR1 SGHVS, CDR2 FQNEAQ. The ends were cut back, 5 bases at V and 6 bases at J, with 22 bases in the middle. CDR3 amino acids: CASSPRGANKGYEKLFF. The CDR3 DNA follows: TGTGCCAGCAGCCCGCGTGGGGCCAATAAGGGCTATGAAAAACTGTTTTTT.

In its sample, this clone was seen many times. V gene TRBV27 combines with J gene TRBJ1-2; a weak D match, TRBD1 (5 bases). V lost 5 bases and J 5 bases, leaving 12 bases between the germline ends. The CDR3 is 13 residues long. The germline CDR1 and CDR2 sequences are MNHEY and SMNVEV (reference sequence). In DNA, the CDR3 is TGTGCCAGCAGTCCTCAGGGTCCTTATGGCTACACCTTC. Translation gives CASSPQGPYGYTF.

The chain couples TRBV5-1 to TRBJ1-4, with TRBD1 matching over 8 bases. Trimming cost V 4 bases and J 4 bases; bases outside gene matches: 15. Germline V gene data show CDR1 as SGHRS and CDR2 as YFSETQ. CDR3 length: 18 amino acids. Here the CDR3 reads CASSLGDRPGESNEKLFF. As DNA, the CDR3 is TGCGCCAGCAGCCTGGGGGACAGGCCGGGGGAAAGTAATGAAAAACTGTTTTTT.

This chain joins TRBV27 and TRBJ2-7; 8 nucleotides match TRBD1. The CDR3 sequence is 20 residues long. Germline values: CDR1 MNHEY, CDR2 SMNVEV (reference sequence). The V and J ends lost 2 bases and 3 bases, in that order; junction bases with no gene match: 21. The CDR3 is CASSLNPGQAEGVFHYEQYF. The CDR3 coding sequence is TGTGCCAGCAGTTTAAATCCGGGACAGGCTGAGGGGGTGTTCCACTACGAGCAGTACTTC.

The chain couples TRBV5-8 to TRBJ2-6; 8 nucleotides align to TRBD2. The CDR3 sequence is 15 residues long. Germline CDR1 reads SGHTS; CDR2 reads YDEGEE. Trimming took 4 bases from V and 2 from J; bases not matched to a gene: 2. As DNA, the CDR3 is TGTGCCAGCAGCCACGGGGGGGCTGGGGCCAACGTCCTGACTTTC. It codes for CASSHGGAGANVLTF.

This clone appeared a single time. J is TRBJ2-1 and V is TRBV5-1, with D possibly matching TRBD2 (6 bases). The V and J ends lost 4 bases and 6 bases respectively, with 11 bases between them. The CDR3 covers 13 residues. From germline, CDR1 is SGHRS and CDR2 YFSETQ. This CDR3 reads CASSNQGGNEQFF. The CDR3, as DNA: TGCGCCAGCAGCAACCAGGGAGGCAATGAGCAGTTCTTC.

This chain connects TRBV9 to TRBJ1-2; no firm D call. Germline CDR1 is SGDLS and CDR2 is YYNGEE. CDR3 length: 14 amino acids. The V and J ends lost 4 bases and 2 bases respectively, with 12 bases between them. In DNA form, the CDR3 reads TGTGCCAGCAGCCCGCCCGGAGGGAACTATGGCTACACCTTC. This encodes CASSPPGGNYGYTF.

This chain links TRBV19 with TRBJ1-1; D unresolved. Germline lookup yields CDR1 LNHDA and CDR2 SQIVND (reference sequence). This CDR3 comprises 14 residues. Trimming removed 10 bases at V and 0 bases at J, with 15 bases between. The CDR3 sequence is CATKPHAMNTEAFF. In nucleotides, the CDR3 is TGTGCCACGAAGCCTCACGCCATGAACACTGAAGCTTTCTTT. Using reference TRBV19 and TRBJ1-1 for the parts outside the CDR3, the full variable domain is DGGITQSPKYLFRKEGQNVTLSCEQNLNHDAMYWYRQDPGQGLRLIYYSQIVNDFQKGDIAEGYSVSREKKESFPLTVTSAQKNPTAFYLCATKPHAMNTEAFFGQGTRLTVV.

Only one count was recorded for this clone. This chain uses TRBV28 with TRBJ1-1, with 7 nucleotides matching TRBD1. CDR3 length: 20 residues. In germline, CDR1 is MDHEN, CDR2 SYDVKM. V was pared by 7 bases and J by 4 bases, with 27 bases of the junction left unmatched. CDR3 protein: CASTGRGGGPLKPFGTEAFF. CDR3 bases: TGTGCCAGCACCGGGCGTGGAGGGGGCCCACTGAAACCTTTCGGCACTGAAGCTTTCTTT.

The chain couples TRBV18 to TRBJ2-3, with 7 nucleotides matching TRBD2. Germline V gives CDR1 KGHSH, CDR2 LQKENI. V lost 2 bases and J lost 0; bases outside the gene matches: 2. The CDR3 extends over 15 amino acids. CDR3 coding DNA: TGTGCCAGCTCACCATATAGCGGGAGCACAGATACGCAGTATTTT. Translation: CASSPYSGSTDTQYF.

V usage is TRBV10-3 and J usage is TRBJ1-6, with 7 bases that match TRBD1. Germline V gene data show CDR1 as ENHRY and CDR2 as SYGVKD. After removal of 4 bases from V and 5 bases from J, the junction contained 5 bases not matched to a gene. This CDR3 comprises 15 residues. CDR3 bases: TGTGCCATCAGTGGCCGGGACAGCAATAATTCACCCCTCCACTTT. Translation: CAISGRDSNNSPLHF.

This chain joins TRBV10-3 and TRBJ1-3; D ambiguous. The germline V and J ends were trimmed by 4 bases and 2 bases, with 12 bases remaining between them. The length of the CDR3 is 15 residues. CDR1 and CDR2 (germline): ENHRY, SYGVKD. CDR3 sequence (DNA): TGTGCCATCAGTGGCTGGGAGAATGCTGGAAACACCATATATTTT. Translation gives CAISGWENAGNTIYF.

This sequence joins TRBV6-5 and TRBJ2-1; D is undetermined. Between the trimmed V and J ends, which lost 5 bases and 5 bases, there was a span of 16 bases. The CDR3 sequence is 15 residues long. Germline lookup yields CDR1 MNHEY and CDR2 SVGAGI. The CDR3 region is CASSLTVNLNNEQFF. The CDR3 DNA is TGTGCCAGCAGTCTTACAGTGAACCTGAACAATGAGCAGTTCTTC.

This chain links TRBV19 with TRBJ1-2; no definite D call. The CDR3 spans 13 residues. Germline loops: CDR1 LNHDA, CDR2 SQIVND (reference sequence). V gave up 8 bases and J gave up 3 bases, with 13 bases separating them. This CDR3 reads CASFQRSDYGYTF. For the CDR3, the DNA is TGTGCCAGTTTTCAGCGGTCTGACTATGGCTACACCTTC.

The table lists this clone with a count of one. This rearrangement joins TRBV9 to TRBJ1-3; TRBD1 might be the D (6 bases). Trimming pared 4 bases from V and 4 bases from J, leaving 18 bases between. Germline V gene lookup returns CDR1 SGDLS and CDR2 YYNGEE. This CDR3 spans 16 amino acids. The DNA for the CDR3 is TGTGCCAGCAGCCCAGGGACGGCCCAGGGGGGAAACACCATATATTTT. Amino acids: CASSPGTAQGGNTIYF.